This T cell receptor (beta chain) was captured in a study of Ad26.COV2.S vaccination and SARS-CoV-2 variants. Worth noting for this clone: The target antigen is unknown.

Only in-frame clones appear in the TCRdb table, and some are missing; sequencing was by immunoSEQ multiplex PCR. The sample lists roughly 320,000 clones, around 86% occurring once. The germline V gene encodes CDR1 ENHRY and CDR2 SYGVKD. This CDR3 has 14 amino acids. Trimming removed 3 bases from V and 3 bases from J, with 8 bases in between. Study-level findings and limits: Non-spike TCR breadth showed similarity between vaccine and placebo recipients.

This sample's treatment: roughly 19 received Ad26.COV2.S at low or high dose, single or two shots; roughly five received placebo; per-sample allocation not given. Day 63 after the first injection of vaccine or placebo was the sampling time. This sample comprised peripheral blood, obtained in a trial of Ad26.COV2.S vaccine versus placebo. The chain carries TRBV10-3 and TRBJ1-4, with no clear D. The receptor was isolated from a person aged 18-60 years who received the Ad26.COV2.S COVID-19 vaccine or a placebo. CDR3 sequence: CAISDGLANEKLFF. The DNA of the CDR3 is TGTGCCATCAGTGATGGGTTGGCTAATGAAAAACTGTTTTTT.